The 8 T cell receptor beta chains in this list originate from one sample, sequenced in a study of blood T cell repertoires in COVID-19. Profiled with immunoSEQ multiplex PCR; TCRdb holds only in-frame clones, not every one. The sample yields some 91,000 clones, around four fifths seen once. Sample: peripheral blood. The source is a human donor in a cohort sampled during active COVID-19.

The chain combines TRBV28 with TRBJ1-1, with D possibly matching TRBD1 (5 bases). Germline lookup yields CDR1 MDHEN and CDR2 SYDVKM. This CDR3 is built from 15 residues. The germline V and J ends were trimmed by 7 bases and 4 bases, with 19 bases remaining between them. The chain's CDR3 is CASNKPRALGTEAFF. The CDR3 DNA follows: TGTGCCAGCAACAAACCCAGGGCCTTGGGCACTGAAGCTTTCTTT.

As for this clone: This specimen includes other DNA sequences encoding the same CDR3. CDR3 region: CASSLDRVGGYTF. The CDR3 coding sequence is TGCGCCAGCAGCTTGGACAGGGTAGGAGGCTACACCTTC. The chain is built from TRBV5-1 and TRBJ1-2, with D possibly matching TRBD1 (6 bases). The CDR3 runs 13 residues. V was clipped by 0 bases and J by 8 bases, with 11 bases between them. Germline lookup yields CDR1 SGHRS and CDR2 YFSETQ.

The genes are TRBV28 and TRBJ2-1; 10 bases align to TRBD1. Germline CDR1 and CDR2: MDHEN and SYDVKM. After removal of 7 bases from V and 9 bases from J, the junction contained 9 bases not matched to a gene. The CDR3 totals 14 residues. For the CDR3, the DNA is TGTGCCAGCAAGACAGGGGGCTATGATGGTGAGCAGTTCTTC. Its translation: CASKTGGYDGEQFF.

The rearrangement uses TRBV20-1 and TRBJ2-3; 10 nucleotides line up with TRBD2. The J segment lost 5 bases and the V segment lost 3 bases, leaving 11 bases of the junction unmatched. Germline V lookup: CDR1 DFQATT, CDR2 SNEGSKA (reference sequence). This CDR3 is 16 amino acids long. DNA of the CDR3: TGCAGTGCTAGTCGCGAAGCGGGGGGGCAGCGAGATACGCAGTATTTT. This gives the protein CSASREAGGQRDTQYF.

The chain combines TRBV6-2 or TRBV6-3 with TRBJ2-2; D possibly corresponds to TRBD2 (6 bases). CDR1 and CDR2 (germline): MNHEY, SVGEGT. The CDR3 is 16 residues long. Deletions cut 0 bases from V and 0 bases from J, with 8 bases between. This CDR3 is CASSYSGTANTGELFF. The CDR3 nucleotides read TGTGCCAGCAGTTACTCAGGGACTGCGAACACCGGGGAGCTGTTTTTT.

The gene calls are TRBV24-1 and TRBJ2-2, with a possible D match to TRBD1 (6 bases). The CDR3 consists of 16 residues. With 3 bases removed from V and 4 bases from J, the gap between germline ends came to 14 bases. In germline, CDR1 is KGHDR, CDR2 SFDVKD. Written as DNA, the CDR3 is TGTGCCACCAGTGATCCGTTGGTAGGGGGCACCGGGGAGCTGTTTTTT. It encodes CATSDPLVGGTGELFF.

The chain uses TRBV7-2 and TRBJ2-4; D is possibly TRBD2 (6 bases). V lost 5 bases and J lost 9, with 23 bases in between. CDR1 SGHTA and CDR2 FQGNSA come from the germline V gene. This CDR3 is built from 16 residues. CDR3 in DNA: TGTGCCAGCAGCCCACAATCCCCGGGCCTCGGGGGCATTCAGTACTTC. Protein: CASSPQSPGLGGIQYF.

A single count supports this clone. In nucleotides, the CDR3 is TGTGCCAGTACCATGACAGGGGTAAAGACAGGCTACACCTTC. This encodes CASTMTGVKTGYTF. The rearrangement joins TRBV19 to TRBJ1-2, with TRBD1 matching over 8 bases. The V gene's germline CDR1 is LNHDA and CDR2 SQIVND (reference sequence). The J segment lost 8 bases and the V segment lost 7 bases, leaving 12 bases of the junction unmatched. CDR3 length equals 14 residues.